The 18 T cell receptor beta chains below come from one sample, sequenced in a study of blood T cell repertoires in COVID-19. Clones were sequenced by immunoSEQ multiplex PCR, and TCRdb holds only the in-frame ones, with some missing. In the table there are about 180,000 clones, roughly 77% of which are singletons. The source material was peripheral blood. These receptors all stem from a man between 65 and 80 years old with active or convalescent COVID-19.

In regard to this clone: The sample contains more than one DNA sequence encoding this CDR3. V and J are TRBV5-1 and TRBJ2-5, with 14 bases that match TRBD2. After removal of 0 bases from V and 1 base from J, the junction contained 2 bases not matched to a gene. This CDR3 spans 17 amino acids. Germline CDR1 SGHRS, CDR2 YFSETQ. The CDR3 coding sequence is TGCGCCAGCAGCTTGGAGGGGACTAGCGGGGGCCAAGAGACCCAGTACTTC. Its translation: CASSLEGTSGGQETQYF. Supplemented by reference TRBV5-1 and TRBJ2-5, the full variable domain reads KAGVTQTPRYLIKTRGQQVTLSCSPISGHRSVSWYQQTPGQGLQFLFEYFSETQRNKGNFPGRFSGRQFSNSRSEMNVSTLELGDSALYLCASSLEGTSGGQETQYFGPGTRLLVL.

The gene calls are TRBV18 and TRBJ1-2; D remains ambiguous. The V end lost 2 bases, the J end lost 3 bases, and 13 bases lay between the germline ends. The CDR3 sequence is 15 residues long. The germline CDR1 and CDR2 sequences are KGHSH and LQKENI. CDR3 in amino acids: CASSPTRGLDYGYTF. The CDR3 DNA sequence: TGTGCCAGCTCACCAACCCGGGGTTTGGACTATGGCTACACCTTC.

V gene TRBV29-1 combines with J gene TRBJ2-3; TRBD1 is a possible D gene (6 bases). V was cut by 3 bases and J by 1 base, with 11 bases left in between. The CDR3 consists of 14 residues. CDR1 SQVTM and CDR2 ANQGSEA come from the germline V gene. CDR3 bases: TGCAGCGTTGACTCAGGGGCGGGCACAGATACGCAGTATTTT. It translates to CSVDSGAGTDTQYF.

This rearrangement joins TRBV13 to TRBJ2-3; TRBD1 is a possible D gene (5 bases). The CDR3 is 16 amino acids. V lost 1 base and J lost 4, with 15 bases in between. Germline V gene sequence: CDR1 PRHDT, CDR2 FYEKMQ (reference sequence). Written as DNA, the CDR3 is TGTGCCAGCAGCTTAGAAGGGTGGTCACAGGCAGATACGCAGTATTTT. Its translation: CASSLEGWSQADTQYF.

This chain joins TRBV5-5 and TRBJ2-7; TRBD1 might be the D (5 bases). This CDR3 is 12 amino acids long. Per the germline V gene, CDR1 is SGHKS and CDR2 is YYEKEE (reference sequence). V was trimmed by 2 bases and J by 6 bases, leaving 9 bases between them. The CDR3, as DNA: TGTGCCAGCAGCTTTGTTAGGGGCGAGCAGTACTTC. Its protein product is CASSFVRGEQYF.

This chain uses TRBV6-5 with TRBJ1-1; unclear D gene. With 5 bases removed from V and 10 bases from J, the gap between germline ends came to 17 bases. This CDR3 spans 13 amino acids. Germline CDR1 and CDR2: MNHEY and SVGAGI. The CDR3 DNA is TGTGCCAGCAGTCGGGAGGATCGGGAAGGAGCTTTCTTT. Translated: CASSREDREGAFF.

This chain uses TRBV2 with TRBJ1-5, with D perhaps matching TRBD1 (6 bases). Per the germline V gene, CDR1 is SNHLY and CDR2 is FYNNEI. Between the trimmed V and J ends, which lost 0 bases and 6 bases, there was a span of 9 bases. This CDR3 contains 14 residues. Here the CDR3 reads CASSEAWGPQPQHF. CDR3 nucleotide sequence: TGTGCCAGCAGTGAAGCGTGGGGGCCTCAGCCCCAGCATTTT.

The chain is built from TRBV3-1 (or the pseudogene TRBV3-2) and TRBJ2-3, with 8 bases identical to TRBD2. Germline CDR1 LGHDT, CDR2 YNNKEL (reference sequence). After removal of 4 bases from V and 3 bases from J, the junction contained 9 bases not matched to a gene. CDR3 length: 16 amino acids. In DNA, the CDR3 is TGTGCCAGCAGCCCCTCAGCGGGAGAGGTGACAGATACGCAGTATTTT. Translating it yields CASSPSAGEVTDTQYF.

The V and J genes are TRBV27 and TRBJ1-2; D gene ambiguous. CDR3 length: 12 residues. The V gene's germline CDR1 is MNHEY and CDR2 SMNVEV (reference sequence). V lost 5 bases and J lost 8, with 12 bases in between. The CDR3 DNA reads TGTGCCAGCAGTCCTCCCAGCGGAGGCTACACCTTC. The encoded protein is CASSPPSGGYTF.

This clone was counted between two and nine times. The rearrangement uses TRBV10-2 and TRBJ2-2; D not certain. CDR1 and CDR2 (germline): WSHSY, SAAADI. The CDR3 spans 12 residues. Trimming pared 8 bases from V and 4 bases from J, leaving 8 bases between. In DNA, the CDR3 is TGCGCCAGCGGTCGCGGCACCGGGGAGCTGTTTTTT. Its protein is CASGRGTGELFF.

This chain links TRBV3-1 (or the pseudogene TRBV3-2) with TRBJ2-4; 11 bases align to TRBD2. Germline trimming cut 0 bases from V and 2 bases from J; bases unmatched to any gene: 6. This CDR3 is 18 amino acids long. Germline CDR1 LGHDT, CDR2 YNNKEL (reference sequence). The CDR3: CASSQEGASGRPKNIQYF. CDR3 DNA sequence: TGTGCCAGCAGCCAAGAGGGAGCTAGCGGGAGGCCCAAAAACATTCAGTACTTC.

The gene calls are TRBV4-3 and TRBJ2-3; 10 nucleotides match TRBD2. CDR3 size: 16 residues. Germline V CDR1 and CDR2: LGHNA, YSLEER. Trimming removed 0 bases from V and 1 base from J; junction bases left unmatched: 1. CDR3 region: CASSQDLAGGTDTQYF. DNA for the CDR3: TGCGCCAGCAGCCAAGATCTAGCGGGGGGCACAGATACGCAGTATTTT.

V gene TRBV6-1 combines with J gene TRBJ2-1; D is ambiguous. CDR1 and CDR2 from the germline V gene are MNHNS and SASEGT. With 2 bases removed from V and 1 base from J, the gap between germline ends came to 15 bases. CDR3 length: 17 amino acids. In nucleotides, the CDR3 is TGTGCCAGCAGTGAATTTCACGTCCCCGGTTCCTACAATGAGCAGTTCTTC. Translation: CASSEFHVPGSYNEQFF.

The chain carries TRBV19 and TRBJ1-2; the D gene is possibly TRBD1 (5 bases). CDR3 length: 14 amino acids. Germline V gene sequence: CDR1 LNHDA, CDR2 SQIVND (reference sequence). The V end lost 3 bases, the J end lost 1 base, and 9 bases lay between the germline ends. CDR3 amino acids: CASSIAGGNYGYTF. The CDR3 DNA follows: TGTGCCAGTAGTATCGCCGGGGGTAACTATGGCTACACCTTC.

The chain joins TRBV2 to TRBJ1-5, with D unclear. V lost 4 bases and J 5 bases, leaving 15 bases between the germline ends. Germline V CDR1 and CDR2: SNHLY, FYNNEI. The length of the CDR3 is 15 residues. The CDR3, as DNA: TGTGCCAGCAGTGTTGTCCCGCGAGGTGATCAGCCCCAGCATTTT. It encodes CASSVVPRGDQPQHF.

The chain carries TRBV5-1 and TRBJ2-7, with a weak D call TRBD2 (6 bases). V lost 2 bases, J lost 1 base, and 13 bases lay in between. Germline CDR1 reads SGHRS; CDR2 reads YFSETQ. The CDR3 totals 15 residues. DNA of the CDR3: TGCGCCAGCAGCTTTTCCGGGACTGATTCCTACGAGCAGTACTTC. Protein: CASSFSGTDSYEQYF.

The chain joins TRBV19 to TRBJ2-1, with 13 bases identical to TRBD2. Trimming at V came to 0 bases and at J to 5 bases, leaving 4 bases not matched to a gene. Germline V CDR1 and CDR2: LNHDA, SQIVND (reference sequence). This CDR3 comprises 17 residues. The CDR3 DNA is TGTGCCAGTAGTATAGATTCGGGACTAGCGGGGAACAATGAGCAGTTCTTC. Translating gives CASSIDSGLAGNNEQFF.

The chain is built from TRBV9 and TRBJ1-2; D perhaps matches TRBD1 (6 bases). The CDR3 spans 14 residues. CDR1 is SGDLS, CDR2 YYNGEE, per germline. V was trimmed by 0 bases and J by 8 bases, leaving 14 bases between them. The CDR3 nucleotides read TGTGCCAGCAGCGTAGCGGACAGTGTATTGGGCTACACCTTC. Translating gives CASSVADSVLGYTF.